This is a list of T cell receptor beta chains from one sample in a study of T cells in Graves' hyperthyroidism and ophthalmopathy. TCRdb processed the multiplex PCR reads anew with MiXCR; each CDR3 protein has one entry. The table lists about 540,000 distinct CDR3 sequences, about 43% of them singletons. Sequencing was performed on peripheral blood or thyroid tissue (not recorded which). These TCRs come from a woman aged 18-29 years with Graves' hyperthyroidism. CDR3s include the opening cysteine and the closing phenylalanine or tryptophan. The order of the fields is J gene, clone size, V gene, D gene, CDR3 DNA, CDR3 protein. The D gene is left open where the match is weak. Size tells how often a clone was seen (once, few, many) or the class of an expanded clone, and some rows leave it out.

>TRBJ2-1|-|TRBV2|TRBD2
TGTGCCAGCAGCGCCCCTAGCGGGAGAGTAGGCAATGAGCAGTTCTTC
CASSAPSGRVGNEQFF
>TRBJ1-1|-|TRBV3-1|-
TGTGCCAGCAGCCAACCCAAGACAGCGATGAACACTGAAGCTTTCTTT
CASSQPKTAMNTEAFF
>TRBJ1-5|many|TRBV20-1|-
TGCAGTGCTAGTCGTGGAGGGCAGCCCCAGCATTTT
CSASRGGQPQHF
>TRBJ1-2|many|TRBV7-2|-
TGTGCCAGCAACCTTGGGGGGGACTATGGCTACACCTTC
CASNLGGDYGYTF
>TRBJ2-2|few|TRBV20-1|TRBD2
TGCAGTGCTAGGGGAAGCGGGAGGGCGAACACCGGGGAGCTGTTTTTT
CSARGSGRANTGELFF
>TRBJ2-2|few|TRBV2|-
TGTGCCAGCTCACCACCGGCGTCAGGCCAGGCAACCGGGGAGCTGTTTTTT
CASSPPASGQATGELFF
>TRBJ1-1|-|TRBV20-1|-
TGCAGTGCTGAGGGCGAGAGGACCACTGAAGCTTTCTTT
CSAEGERTTEAFF
>TRBJ2-7|many|TRBV7-9|TRBD2
TGTGCCAGCAGCTTAGTAGCGGGAGGGCCCCACGAGCAGTACTTC
CASSLVAGGPHEQYF
>TRBJ2-2|-|TRBV7-9|TRBD1
TGTGCCAGCAGCGCTTCCTCGACAGGGGGGGAGCTGTTTTTT
CASSASSTGGELFF
>TRBJ2-3|-|TRBV5-4|-
TGTGCCAGCAGTCCACCTGGGCACACAGATACGCAGTATTTT
CASSPPGHTDTQYF
>TRBJ2-3|-|TRBV25-1|-
TGTGCCAGCAGTGCGGGAAGGTTTGACAGCATCACAGATACGCAGTATTTT
CASSAGRFDSITDTQYF
>TRBJ1-2|-|TRBV10-3|-
TGTGCCATCAGCGACAGGCGGGATAACTATGGCTACACCTTC
CAISDRRDNYGYTF
>TRBJ2-7|many|TRBV5-6|-
TGTGCCAGCAGCTCGCCAAATCGCGAGCAGTACTTC
CASSSPNREQYF
>TRBJ1-1|many|TRBV7-9|TRBD1
TGTGCCAGCAGCCCTGACAGGGGGCGCAGGGACACTGAAGCTTTCTTT
CASSPDRGRRDTEAFF
>TRBJ2-1|-|TRBV7-9|TRBD2
TGTGCCAGCAGCTTATCCGCCGGGGGGGTTATCTTC
CASSLSAGGVIF
>TRBJ2-6|-|TRBV5-1|-
TGCGCCAGCAGCTTGGAGGGGGTGAACACTGAAGCTTTC
CASSLEGVNTEAF